This T cell receptor (beta chain) was sequenced for a study of blood T cell repertoires in COVID-19. The overall study: The cDNA or gDNA used as material had been derived from T cells, B-cell-depleted T cells, or PBMCs.

Original processing methods: For nucleated cells, counts were estimated from reference gene primer amplification. Data came from immunoSEQ multiplex PCR; TCRdb stores just in-frame clones and leaves some out. V and J calls and clone size come straight from that table; D and trimming were deduced from the DNA. Of approximately 170,000 clones detected, around 85% appear once; the ten largest clones hold 9.5% to 15%. The CDR3 is 13 residues long. Germline trimming cut 6 bases from V and 8 bases from J; bases unmatched to any gene: 6. The germline gives CDR1 MNHEY, CDR2 SVGAGI. Sequencing was performed on peripheral blood. The genes are TRBV6-5 and TRBJ1-5, with 8 bases that match TRBD1. This TCR was sampled from a woman aged 45-60 years with acute or convalescent COVID-19. CDR3: CASSRDRYEPQHF. DNA of the CDR3: TGTGCCAGCAGCAGGGACAGGTACGAGCCCCAGCATTTT.